Listed here is a single T cell receptor (beta chain). Its target is not known. Amplified regions were TCR beta CDR3 sequences from RNA transcripts. The primer set for the first-round RT-PCR of the TCR CDR3 was HTBI. MiXCR was run by TCRdb on the multiplex PCR reads, yielding one entry per CDR3 protein. Of 300,000 to 350,000 distinct CDR3 sequences listed, over 11% were seen once; the top ten hold 20% to 25%. It was uncontrolled infection, other autoimmune disease, pregnancy or lactation that excluded patients. Extraction of PBMCs used 8 to 10 ml of fresh peripheral blood. With 1 base removed from V and 2 bases from J, the gap between germline ends came to 12 bases. The germline gives CDR1 SGHVS, CDR2 FQNEAQ. The CDR3 has 15 residues. This sample is part of a study of T cells in Graves' hyperthyroidism and ophthalmopathy. Study conclusions and caveats: Blood also carried most thyroid clonotypes expanded above 0.001.

The clonotype originates from a woman aged 25 to 39 with Graves' hyperthyroidism. The rearrangement joins TRBV7-8 to TRBJ2-7; D remains ambiguous. Sequencing was done on a sample of blood. CDR3 loop: CASSLGQFGTYEQYF. The CDR3 DNA sequence: TGTGCCAGCAGCTTAGGACAATTTGGTACCTACGAGCAGTACTTC.